A single T cell receptor beta chain is shown here with its context. These data come from a study of shared clonotypes between healthy human individuals. The CDR3 runs 14 residues. Germline CDR1 reads LGHNA; CDR2 reads YSLEER. V trimming: 4 bases; J trimming: 5 bases; junction bases outside the gene matches: 8. The protocol was immunoSEQ multiplex PCR, while the TCRdb copy is restricted to in-frame clones and leaves out a portion. The profile shows approximately 2.5 million clones, 93% of them singletons. The TCR comes from a young man in good health. Some clones in this sample may be carry-over from other donors' samples. The sample comprised naive CD4+ T cells from PBMCs. The subset denotes: CD45RA+ positively selected. The chain couples TRBV4-3 to TRBJ2-7; 7 bases fit TRBD2. The CDR3 sequence: CASSLSRGEHEQYF. For the CDR3, the DNA is TGCGCCAGCAGCCTGTCCCGGGGGGAGCACGAGCAGTACTTC.